These 19 T cell receptor beta chains share one sample of origin, sequenced in a study of response to subunit inactivated influenza vaccine. TCRdb itself ran the RT-PCR reads through MiXCR, one entry per CDR3 protein. The profile covers some 570,000 distinct CDR3 sequences, with around 11% appearing a single time and approximately 11% taken by the ten largest. The same sample was also used in a study of T cells expressing NK-cell markers. That investigation notes: The TCR beta cDNA came from 5'RACE template switching with UMIs.

The sample here was PBMCs from blood, taken on the day of vaccination. These receptors were taken from a man between 50 and 59 years old who received an inactivated influenza vaccine.

In this sample, this clonotype turned up a few times. CDR3 nucleotide sequence: TGCAGCCTTTGGATGTATGGGGGTGAGCAGTTCTTC. It codes for CSLWMYGGEQFF. The rearrangement joins TRBV29-1 to TRBJ2-1, with D possibly being TRBD1 or TRBD2 (5 bases each). Trimming stripped 8 bases from V and 9 bases from J, with 17 bases between. CDR1 and CDR2 from the germline V gene are SQVTM and ANQGSEA. The CDR3 contains 12 residues.

This clonotype appeared many times. The DNA for the CDR3 is TGTGCCATCAGTGCAGGACTAGCGGGGTACAATGAGCAGTTCTTC. Translating it yields CAISAGLAGYNEQFF. The gene calls are TRBV10-3 and TRBJ2-1; 12 bases line up with TRBD2. V lost 4 bases to trimming and J lost 4 bases; unmatched junction nucleotides: 2. Germline CDR1 reads ENHRY; CDR2 reads SYGVKD. This CDR3 has 15 amino acids.

This clonotype was observed a handful of times. The chain joins TRBV5-1 to TRBJ2-5; D may be TRBD2 (6 bases). Deletions cut 6 bases from V and 4 bases from J, with 16 bases between. CDR3 length equals 14 residues. CDR1 is SGHRS and CDR2 is YFSETQ in the germline V gene. Written as DNA, the CDR3 is TGCGCCAGCACCGAGCTTCTCGGGGGAGAGACCCAGTACTTC. It is translated as CASTELLGGETQYF.

The chain recombines TRBV20-1 with TRBJ2-1, with D maybe TRBD2 (5 bases). CDR1 and CDR2 (germline): DFQATT, SNEGSKA (reference sequence). This CDR3 is built from 16 residues. V was pared by 0 bases and J by 0 bases, with 12 bases between. The CDR3 sequence is CSAREAVPSSYNEQFF. The CDR3 coding sequence is TGCAGTGCTAGAGAAGCGGTCCCGAGCTCCTACAATGAGCAGTTCTTC.

This clonotype occurred many times. The CDR3 nucleotides are TGTGCCAGCAGTTTTCAGGACTCTGGAAACACCATATATTTT. This codes for CASSFQDSGNTIYF. V gene TRBV12-3 or TRBV12-4 combines with J gene TRBJ1-3; no definite D call. Trimming removed 3 bases at V and 0 bases at J, with 6 bases between. This CDR3 is 14 amino acids long.

This clonotype was detected only a few times. The rearrangement uses TRBV20-1 and TRBJ2-7, with D uncertain. Trimming took off 7 bases at V and 3 bases at J, with 10 bases between the two ends. Germline V gene lookup returns CDR1 DFQATT and CDR2 SNEGSKA (reference sequence). There are 11 residues in the CDR3. CDR3 bases: TGCAGTGTCACGAAAGGCTACGAGCAGTACTTC. It is translated as CSVTKGYEQYF.

This clonotype was picked up many times. The V and J genes are TRBV27 and TRBJ2-3; 8 nucleotides line up with TRBD1. The CDR3 runs 15 residues. Trimming cost V 5 bases and J 0 bases; bases outside gene matches: 4. Germline V gene lookup returns CDR1 MNHEY and CDR2 SMNVEV (reference sequence). CDR3 region: CASSLRGQSTDTQYF. The DNA for the CDR3 is TGTGCCAGCAGTCTCAGGGGGCAAAGCACAGATACGCAGTATTTT.

The chain employs TRBV20-1 and TRBJ2-1; D ambiguous. Germline CDR1 DFQATT, CDR2 SNEGSKA (reference sequence). V lost 4 bases to trimming and J lost 0 bases, with 10 bases between them. CDR3 length: 14 amino acids. As DNA, the CDR3 is TGCAGTGCTACTGAGAGGAGCTCCTACAATGAGCAGTTCTTC. It yields the protein CSATERSSYNEQFF.

This clonotype was found many times. V gene TRBV7-2 combines with J gene TRBJ2-4, with D unresolved. Trimming shortened V by 0 bases and J by 5 bases, and 8 bases separated the two germline ends. This CDR3 spans 14 amino acids. Germline lookup yields CDR1 SGHTA and CDR2 FQGNSA. The CDR3 spells CASSLAQLENIQYF. The CDR3 DNA sequence: TGTGCCAGCAGCTTAGCGCAGTTAGAAAACATTCAGTACTTC.

CDR3 coding DNA: TGTGCCAGCAGCGTAGCTAAAGAAAGGGTCACCGGGGAGCTGTTTTTT. Protein sequence: CASSVAKERVTGELFF. The chain joins TRBV9 to TRBJ2-2, with no clear D. There are 16 residues in the CDR3. Trimming left V 0 bases short and J 4 bases short, with 13 bases between. The germline V gene encodes CDR1 SGDLS and CDR2 YYNGEE.

The chain employs TRBV6-5 and TRBJ2-1, with 12 bases identical to TRBD2. The CDR3 covers 16 residues. The J segment lost 7 bases and the V segment lost 0 bases, leaving 4 bases of the junction unmatched. The V gene's germline CDR1 is MNHEY and CDR2 SVGAGI. The CDR3 bases are TGTGCCAGCAGTTACTCGGAGCTAGCGGGGGGGAATGAGCAGTTCTTC. Translating gives CASSYSELAGGNEQFF.

This clonotype was found a few times. V usage is TRBV6-1 and J usage is TRBJ2-5; TRBD1 matches at 7 bases. V was clipped by 6 bases and J by 6 bases; unmatched bases: 10. The CDR3 is made up of 14 amino acids. Per germline, CDR1 MNHNS and CDR2 SASEGT. CDR3 DNA: TGTGCCAGCAGACGACAGGGATCTGGGAAGACCCAGTACTTC. This sequence encodes CASRRQGSGKTQYF.

The chain uses TRBV27 and TRBJ2-1; D is perhaps TRBD2 (6 bases). Germline V CDR1 and CDR2: MNHEY, SMNVEV (reference sequence). This CDR3 has 15 amino acids. The ends were cut back, 7 bases at V and 0 bases at J, with 13 bases in the middle. CDR3 coding DNA: TGTGCCAGCAAGTTGGTGGGGGGCTCCTACAATGAGCAGTTCTTC. Amino acid sequence: CASKLVGGSYNEQFF.

This clonotype was detected only a few times. This rearrangement joins TRBV6-4 to TRBJ2-6; D perhaps matches TRBD1 (6 bases). The CDR3 has 17 residues. Germline-derived CDR1 and CDR2 are MRHNA and SNTAGT. The V end lost 3 bases, the J end lost 0 bases, and 12 bases lay between the germline ends. DNA for the CDR3: TGTGCCAGCAGTGAGCAGGGGAGTAGCTCTGGGGCCAACGTCCTGACTTTC. This encodes CASSEQGSSSGANVLTF.

The table lists this clonotype with a few counts. The chain carries TRBV7-6 and TRBJ2-7; D is undetermined. The ends were cut back, 4 bases at V and 0 bases at J, with 10 bases in the middle. Germline V gene lookup returns CDR1 SGHVS and CDR2 FNYEAQ. This CDR3 is built from 14 residues. The CDR3 DNA sequence: TGTGCCAGCAGCTCCAAAGTAGACTCCTACGAGCAGTACTTC. It is translated as CASSSKVDSYEQYF. Using reference TRBV7-6 and TRBJ2-7 for the parts outside the CDR3, the full variable domain is GAGVSQSPRYKVTKRGQDVALRCDPISGHVSLYWYRQALGQGPEFLTYFNYEAQQDKSGLPNDRFSAERPEGSISTLTIQRTEQRDSAMYRCASSSKVDSYEQYFGPGTRLTVT.

This clonotype has ten or more counts. This chain connects TRBV15 to TRBJ2-1; 7 positions agree with TRBD2. The CDR3 sequence is 15 residues long. Germline assignment: CDR1 LNHNV and CDR2 YYDKDF (reference sequence). V gave up 5 bases and J gave up 2 bases; unmatched junction bases: 6. CDR3 nucleotides: TGTGCCACCAGCCTGCGGGGGTCCCCCTACAATGAGCAGTTCTTC. Translating it yields CATSLRGSPYNEQFF.

The V and J genes are TRBV6-6 and TRBJ2-1; D gene unclear. The CDR3 spans 12 residues. Germline values: CDR1 MNHNY, CDR2 SVGAGI (reference sequence). Between the trimmed V and J ends, which lost 4 bases and 9 bases, there was a span of 10 bases. The CDR3 region is CASSFEFPEQFF. The CDR3 nucleotides are TGTGCCAGCAGTTTCGAGTTCCCTGAGCAGTTCTTC.

This clonotype came up a few times. This chain uses TRBV24-1 with TRBJ2-1; 7 bases line up with TRBD1. There are 14 residues in the CDR3. The J segment lost 4 bases and the V segment lost 5 bases, leaving 4 bases of the junction unmatched. CDR1 and CDR2 from the germline V gene are KGHDR and SFDVKD. In DNA, the CDR3 is TGTGCCACCAGTGCCCCCAGGGGGTACAATGAGCAGTTCTTC. Protein product: CATSAPRGYNEQFF.

This clonotype was seen a few times. This chain uses TRBV5-5 with TRBJ2-1; 10 nucleotides line up with TRBD2. Germline trimming cut 2 bases from V and 9 bases from J; bases unmatched to any gene: 8. The length of the CDR3 is 15 residues. Germline V gene data show CDR1 as SGHKS and CDR2 as YYEKEE (reference sequence). The CDR3 is CASSLKREGRSEQFF. CDR3 bases: TGTGCCAGCAGCTTAAAGCGGGAGGGCCGTAGTGAGCAGTTCTTC.